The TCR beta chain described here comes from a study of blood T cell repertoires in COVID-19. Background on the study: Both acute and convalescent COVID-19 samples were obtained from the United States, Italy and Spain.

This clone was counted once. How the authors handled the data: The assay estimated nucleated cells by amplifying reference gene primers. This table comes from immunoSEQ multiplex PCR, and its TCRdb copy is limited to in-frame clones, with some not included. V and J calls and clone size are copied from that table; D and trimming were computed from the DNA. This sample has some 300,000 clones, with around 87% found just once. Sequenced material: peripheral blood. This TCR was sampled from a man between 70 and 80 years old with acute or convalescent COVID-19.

CDR3 coding DNA: TGCGCCAGCAGCCCAGGACAGGGTGAGACTGAAGCTTTCTTT. Its translation is CASSPGQGETEAFF. V is TRBV5-1 and J is TRBJ1-1, with 8 bases matching TRBD1. The CDR3 runs 14 residues. In germline, CDR1 is SGHRS, CDR2 YFSETQ. Trimming removed 4 bases from V and 5 bases from J; junction bases left unmatched: 7.